One and the same sample provided the 20 T cell receptor beta chains below, sequenced in a study of blood T cell repertoires in COVID-19. Sequencing used immunoSEQ multiplex PCR; TCRdb keeps in-frame clones, though not all of them. Counted here are about 150,000 clones, roughly 83% occurring once; the ten biggest clones make up 13% to 15%. The sample comprised peripheral blood. These receptor sequences come from a man in his late teens or twenties with active or convalescent COVID-19.

J is TRBJ2-7 and V is TRBV19, with TRBD2 identical over 7 bases. J was trimmed by 3 bases and V by 3 bases; bases with no gene match: 5. The V gene's germline CDR1 is LNHDA and CDR2 SQIVND (reference sequence). This CDR3 spans 14 amino acids. The DNA of the CDR3 is TGTGCCAGTAGTATTTTTGCGGGGGACTACGAGCAGTACTTC. Translation: CASSIFAGDYEQYF. Complete variable domain (other parts from reference TRBV19 and TRBJ2-7): DGGITQSPKYLFRKEGQNVTLSCEQNLNHDAMYWYRQDPGQGLRLIYYSQIVNDFQKGDIAEGYSVSREKKESFPLTVTSAQKNPTAFYLCASSIFAGDYEQYFGPGTRLTVT.

This clone was detected once. V is TRBV5-1 and J is TRBJ1-2, with 7 positions matching TRBD1. CDR1 is SGHRS, CDR2 YFSETQ, per germline. CDR3 length equals 15 residues. V dropped 0 bases and J dropped 3; count of bases not matched to a gene: 5. In DNA, the CDR3 is TGCGCCAGCAGCTTGGACAGGGGATCCGACTATGGCTACACCTTC. It encodes CASSLDRGSDYGYTF. The full variable domain, completed using reference TRBV5-1 and TRBJ1-2, is KAGVTQTPRYLIKTRGQQVTLSCSPISGHRSVSWYQQTPGQGLQFLFEYFSETQRNKGNFPGRFSGRQFSNSRSEMNVSTLELGDSALYLCASSLDRGSDYGYTFGSGTRLTVV.

The chain uses TRBV5-4 and TRBJ1-2; a weak D match, TRBD1 (5 bases). V gave up 2 bases and J gave up 2 bases, with 10 bases separating them. The CDR3 contains 14 residues. CDR1 is SGHNT, CDR2 YYREEE, per germline (reference sequence). CDR3 amino acids: CASSLPGLNYGYTF. DNA of the CDR3: TGTGCCAGCAGCTTACCAGGGTTGAACTATGGCTACACCTTC. The full variable domain, its missing parts supplied by reference TRBV5-4 and TRBJ1-2, is ETGVTQSPTHLIKTRGQQVTLRCSSQSGHNTVSWYQQALGQGPQFIFQYYREEENGRGNFPPRFSGLQFPNYSSELNVNALELDDSALYLCASSLPGLNYGYTFGSGTRLTVV.

This chain uses TRBV11-2 with TRBJ2-1, with a possible D match to TRBD1 (6 bases). V lost 3 bases and J 0 bases, leaving 12 bases between the germline ends. In germline, CDR1 is SGHAT, CDR2 FQNNGV. This CDR3 is 16 amino acids long. The CDR3: CASSFRTVNSYNEQFF. The CDR3 bases are TGTGCCAGCAGCTTCCGGACAGTCAACTCCTACAATGAGCAGTTCTTC.

This chain uses TRBV30 with TRBJ1-6; D perhaps matches TRBD1 (5 bases). CDR1 is GTSNPN, CDR2 SVGIG, per germline (reference sequence). CDR3 size: 14 residues. V was shortened by 3 bases and J by 7 bases, with 13 bases between the two germline ends. The CDR3 protein is CAWRGGIRNSPLHF. DNA for the CDR3: TGTGCCTGGAGGGGGGGAATTCGGAATTCACCCCTCCACTTT.

Many counts were recorded for this clone. The chain carries TRBV6-1 and TRBJ1-5, with no clear D. CDR3 size: 18 residues. V dropped 2 bases and J dropped 6 bases, with 23 bases sitting between them. Looked up from germline, CDR1 is MNHNS and CDR2 is SASEGT. This chain's CDR3 is CASSESPYAHNASQPQHF. The CDR3, as DNA: TGTGCCAGCAGTGAATCACCTTATGCCCACAATGCCAGTCAGCCCCAGCATTTT.

V is TRBV27 and J is TRBJ1-4; maybe TRBD1 (5 bases). The CDR3 loop spans 14 amino acids. V dropped 2 bases and J dropped 8 bases, with 12 bases sitting between them. Germline V gene data show CDR1 as MNHEY and CDR2 as SMNVEV (reference sequence). DNA for the CDR3: TGTGCCAGCAGTTTAGCAGGGTTTAGGGAAAAACTGTTTTTT. Translating gives CASSLAGFREKLFF.

The V and J genes are TRBV7-9 and TRBJ2-7; a possible D gene is TRBD2 (5 bases). CDR3 length: 13 residues. Trimming pared 6 bases from V and 3 bases from J, leaving 12 bases between. Germline CDR1 is SEHNR and CDR2 is FQNEAQ (reference sequence). DNA of the CDR3: TGTGCCAGCAGTCGACGAGCGGACTACGAGCAGTACTTC. This gives the protein CASSRRADYEQYF.

The chain employs TRBV29-1 and TRBJ1-1; D is ambiguous. The V gene's germline CDR1 is SQVTM and CDR2 ANQGSEA. Deletions cut 3 bases from V and 0 bases from J, with 14 bases between. This CDR3 is 15 amino acids long. This chain's CDR3 is CSVDDTELMNTEAFF. CDR3 coding DNA: TGCAGCGTTGACGACACCGAGCTGATGAACACTGAAGCTTTCTTT.

This clone is a singleton in its sample. This chain joins TRBV5-8 and TRBJ1-4; the match to TRBD1 covers 7 bases. The CDR3 spans 16 residues. J was trimmed by 7 bases and V by 4 bases; bases with no gene match: 13. Germline CDR1 SGHTS, CDR2 YDEGEE. Written as DNA, the CDR3 is TGTGCCAGCAGCCGCACAGGGGTCGGAACCCGTGAAAAACTGTTTTTT. It translates to CASSRTGVGTREKLFF. The full variable domain, with the rest looked up from reference TRBV5-8 and TRBJ1-4, is EAGVTQSPTHLIKTRGQQATLRCSPISGHTSVYWYQQALGLGLQFLLWYDEGEERNRGNFPPRFSGRQFPNYSSELNVNALELEDSALYLCASSRTGVGTREKLFFGSGTQLSVL.

The chain has TRBV5-1 and TRBJ2-1, with a possible D match to TRBD1 (7 bases). The length of the CDR3 is 16 residues. CDR1 is SGHRS, CDR2 YFSETQ, per germline. V was shortened by 4 bases and J by 0 bases, with 14 bases between the two germline ends. In DNA, the CDR3 is TGCGCCAGCAGCAATAGACAGGGAGGCTCCTACAATGAGCAGTTCTTC. Its translation: CASSNRQGGSYNEQFF. Filled out from reference TRBV5-1 and TRBJ2-1, the complete variable domain reads KAGVTQTPRYLIKTRGQQVTLSCSPISGHRSVSWYQQTPGQGLQFLFEYFSETQRNKGNFPGRFSGRQFSNSRSEMNVSTLELGDSALYLCASSNRQGGSYNEQFFGPGTRLTVL.

The DNA of the CDR3 is TGCGCCAGCAGCCAAGGACATATTCTACAAGAGACCCAGTACTTC. This sequence encodes CASSQGHILQETQYF. The chain uses TRBV4-1 and TRBJ2-5; D is unresolved. Germline V gene lookup returns CDR1 MGHRA and CDR2 YSYEKL. Trimming shortened V by 1 base and J by 2 bases, and 11 bases separated the two germline ends. This CDR3 has 15 residues.

The chain employs TRBV20-1 and TRBJ2-1; no clear D gene. The CDR3 contains 10 residues. Germline values: CDR1 DFQATT, CDR2 SNEGSKA (reference sequence). The CDR3 sequence: CRFDSNEQFF. DNA for the CDR3: TGCAGATTCGACTCCAATGAGCAGTTCTTC.

This clone was counted a few times. The genes are TRBV7-9 and TRBJ2-3; 7 positions match TRBD2. This CDR3 contains 15 residues. Germline CDR1 reads SEHNR; CDR2 reads FQNEAQ (reference sequence). After removal of 5 bases from V and 2 bases from J, the junction contained 7 bases not matched to a gene. CDR3 coding DNA: TGTGCCAGCAGCCAGGCTAGCGGCTACACAGATACGCAGTATTTT. Translation: CASSQASGYTDTQYF.

The V call is TRBV6-5, the J call TRBJ2-1; 13 bases are a match to TRBD2. CDR3 length equals 15 residues. V trimming: 6 bases; J trimming: 5 bases; junction bases outside the gene matches: 4. Germline V CDR1 and CDR2: MNHEY, SVGAGI. DNA for the CDR3: TGTGCCAGCAGACCCGGGACTAGCGGGGACAATGAGCAGTTCTTC. Residues: CASRPGTSGDNEQFF.

The gene calls are TRBV10-1 and TRBJ1-5; 7 positions match TRBD1. V shed 7 bases, J shed 5 bases, and the junction held 11 bases outside the gene matches. The germline CDR1 and CDR2 sequences are WNHNN and SYGVQD (reference sequence). This CDR3 contains 15 residues. The CDR3 nucleotides read TGCGCCAGCAAGGGGGCACACGGGTTTGATCAGCCCCAGCATTTT. This sequence encodes CASKGAHGFDQPQHF.

This clone was seen only once. The chain couples TRBV12-5 to TRBJ2-1, with 11 bases that match TRBD2. The CDR3 totals 15 residues. Germline CDR1 and CDR2: LGHNT and FRNRAP. After removal of 6 bases from V and 5 bases from J, the junction contained 6 bases not matched to a gene. The DNA of the CDR3 is TGTGCTAGTGGATTAGCGGGAGGGCCCAACAATGAGCAGTTCTTC. Translating it yields CASGLAGGPNNEQFF.

This rearrangement joins TRBV11-2 to TRBJ2-7, with a possible D match to TRBD1 (6 bases). V gave up 4 bases and J gave up 2 bases, with 15 bases separating them. The germline V gene has CDR1 SGHAT and CDR2 FQNNGV. The CDR3 totals 15 residues. The CDR3 nucleotides read TGTGCCAGCAGCTCGCTAAACAGGGACCCCTACGAGCAGTACTTC. This translates into CASSSLNRDPYEQYF.

This rearrangement joins TRBV5-8 to TRBJ2-7; 14 bases map to TRBD2. Losses at the gene ends were 4 bases for V and 13 bases for J; bases not matched to a gene: 10. Per germline, CDR1 SGHTS and CDR2 YDEGEE. The CDR3 runs 14 residues. The CDR3 nucleotides are TGTGCCAGCAGCCTCTCCGCGGGGACTAGCGGGGGATACTTC. This encodes CASSLSAGTSGGYF. Together with reference TRBV5-8 and TRBJ2-7, the CDR3 gives the full variable domain: EAGVTQSPTHLIKTRGQQATLRCSPISGHTSVYWYQQALGLGLQFLLWYDEGEERNRGNFPPRFSGRQFPNYSSELNVNALELEDSALYLCASSLSAGTSGGYFGPGTRLTVT.

V usage is TRBV4-1 and J usage is TRBJ1-2; 7 bases agree with TRBD1. Per germline, CDR1 MGHRA and CDR2 YSYEKL. The V and J ends lost 4 bases and 8 bases, in that order; junction bases with no gene match: 10. This CDR3 has 14 amino acids. The CDR3 nucleotides read TGCGCCAGCAGCCTAACAGGGGATCAGCGGGGCTACACCTTC. Protein sequence: CASSLTGDQRGYTF.